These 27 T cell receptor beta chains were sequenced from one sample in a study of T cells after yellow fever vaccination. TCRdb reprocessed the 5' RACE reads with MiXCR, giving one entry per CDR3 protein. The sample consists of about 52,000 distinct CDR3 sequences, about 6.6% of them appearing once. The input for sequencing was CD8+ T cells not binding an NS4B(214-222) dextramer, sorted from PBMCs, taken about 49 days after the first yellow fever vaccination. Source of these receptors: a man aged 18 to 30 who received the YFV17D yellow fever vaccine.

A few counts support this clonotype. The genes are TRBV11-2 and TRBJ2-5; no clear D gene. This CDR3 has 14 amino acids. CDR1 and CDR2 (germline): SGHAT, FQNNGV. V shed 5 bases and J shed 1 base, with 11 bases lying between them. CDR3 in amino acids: CASSPYKLQETQYF. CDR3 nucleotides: TGTGCCAGCAGCCCTTATAAGCTCCAAGAGACCCAGTACTTC. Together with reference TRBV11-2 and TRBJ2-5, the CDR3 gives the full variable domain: EAGVAQSPRYKIIEKRQSVAFWCNPISGHATLYWYQQILGQGPKLLIQFQNNGVVDDSQLPKDRFSAERLKGVDSTLKIQPAKLEDSAVYLCASSPYKLQETQYFGPGTRLLVL.

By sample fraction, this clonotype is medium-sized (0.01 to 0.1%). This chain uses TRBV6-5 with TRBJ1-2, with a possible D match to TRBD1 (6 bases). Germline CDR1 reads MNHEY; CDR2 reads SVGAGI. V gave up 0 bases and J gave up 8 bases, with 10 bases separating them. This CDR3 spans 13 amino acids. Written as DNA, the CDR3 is TGTGCCAGCAGTTACTCGACCAGGGGAGGCTACACCTTC. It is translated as CASSYSTRGGYTF.

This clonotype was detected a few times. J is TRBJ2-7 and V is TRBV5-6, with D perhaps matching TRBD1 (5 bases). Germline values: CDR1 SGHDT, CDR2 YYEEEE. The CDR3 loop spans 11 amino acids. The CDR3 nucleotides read TGTGCCAGCAGCTCCATCAAGGGGCCCTTCGTC. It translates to CASSSIKGPFV.

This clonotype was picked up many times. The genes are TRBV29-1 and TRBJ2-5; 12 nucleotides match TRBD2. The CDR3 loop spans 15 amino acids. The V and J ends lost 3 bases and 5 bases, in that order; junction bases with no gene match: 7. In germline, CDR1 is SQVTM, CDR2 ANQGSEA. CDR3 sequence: CSVEPSGGAYETQYF. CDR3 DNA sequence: TGCAGCGTTGAGCCTAGCGGGGGGGCTTATGAGACCCAGTACTTC.

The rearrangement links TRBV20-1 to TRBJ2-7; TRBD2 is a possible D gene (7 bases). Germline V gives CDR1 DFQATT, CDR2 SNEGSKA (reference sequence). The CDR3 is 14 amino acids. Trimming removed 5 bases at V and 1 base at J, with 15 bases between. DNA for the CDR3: TGCAGTGCTGGCTGGGGGGGGCTTTCCTACGAGCAGTACTTC. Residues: CSAGWGGLSYEQYF.

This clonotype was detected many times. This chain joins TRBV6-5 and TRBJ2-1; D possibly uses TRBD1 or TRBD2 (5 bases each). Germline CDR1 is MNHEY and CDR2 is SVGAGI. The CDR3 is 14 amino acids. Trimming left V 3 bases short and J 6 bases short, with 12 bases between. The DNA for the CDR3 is TGTGCCAGCAGTTATGTGGGACCTCGCAATGAGCAGTTCTTC. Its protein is CASSYVGPRNEQFF.

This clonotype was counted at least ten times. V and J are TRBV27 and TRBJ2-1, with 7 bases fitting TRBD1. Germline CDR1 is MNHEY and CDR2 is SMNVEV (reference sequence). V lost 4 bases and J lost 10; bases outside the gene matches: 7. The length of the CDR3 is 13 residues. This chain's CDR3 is CASSYRGRGEQFF. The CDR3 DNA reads TGTGCCAGCAGTTATAGGGGGCGTGGGGAGCAGTTCTTC.

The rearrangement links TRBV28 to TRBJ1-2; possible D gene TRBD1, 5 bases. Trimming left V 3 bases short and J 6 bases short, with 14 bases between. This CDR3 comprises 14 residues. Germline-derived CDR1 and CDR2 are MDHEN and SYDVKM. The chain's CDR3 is CASSFHGARNGYTF. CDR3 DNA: TGTGCCAGCAGTTTTCACGGGGCTCGAAATGGCTACACCTTC.

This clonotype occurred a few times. The CDR3 sequence: CASSQGAASGTGFTETQYF. The CDR3 DNA follows: TGCGCCAGCAGCCAAGGGGCAGCTTCCGGGACAGGGTTTACAGAGACCCAGTACTTC. The chain is built from TRBV4-1 and TRBJ2-5; 9 bases match TRBD1. Germline trimming cut 1 base from V and 4 bases from J; bases unmatched to any gene: 16. This CDR3 spans 19 amino acids. The V gene's germline CDR1 is MGHRA and CDR2 YSYEKL.

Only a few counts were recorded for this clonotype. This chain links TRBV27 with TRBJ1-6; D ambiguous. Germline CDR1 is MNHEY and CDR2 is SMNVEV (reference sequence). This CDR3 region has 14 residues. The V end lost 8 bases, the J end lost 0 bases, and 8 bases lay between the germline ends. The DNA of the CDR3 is TGTGCCAGCGCTTTCCGCTCCTATAATTCACCCCTCCACTTT. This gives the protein CASAFRSYNSPLHF.

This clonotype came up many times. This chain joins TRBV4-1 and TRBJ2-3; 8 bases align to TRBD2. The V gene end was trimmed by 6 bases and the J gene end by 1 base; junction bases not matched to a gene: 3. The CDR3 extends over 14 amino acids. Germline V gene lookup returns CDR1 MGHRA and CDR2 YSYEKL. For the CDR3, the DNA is TGCGCCAGCAGGCCAGCGGGGGGCACAGATACGCAGTATTTT. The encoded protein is CASRPAGGTDTQYF.

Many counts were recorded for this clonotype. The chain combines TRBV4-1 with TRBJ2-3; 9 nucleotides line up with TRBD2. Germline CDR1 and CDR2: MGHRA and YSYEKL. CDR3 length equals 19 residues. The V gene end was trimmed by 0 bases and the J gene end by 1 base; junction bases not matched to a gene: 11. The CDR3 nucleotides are TGCGCCAGCAGCCAAGATTTACTAGCGGGTAGGATGGGCACAGATACGCAGTATTTT. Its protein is CASSQDLLAGRMGTDTQYF.

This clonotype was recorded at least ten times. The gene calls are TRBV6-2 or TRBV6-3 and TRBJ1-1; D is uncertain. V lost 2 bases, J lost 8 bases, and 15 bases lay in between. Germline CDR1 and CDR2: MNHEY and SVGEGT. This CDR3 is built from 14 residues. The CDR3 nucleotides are TGTGCCAGCAGTTACCCAGCAACCTCAGACGAAGCTTTCTTT. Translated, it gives CASSYPATSDEAFF.

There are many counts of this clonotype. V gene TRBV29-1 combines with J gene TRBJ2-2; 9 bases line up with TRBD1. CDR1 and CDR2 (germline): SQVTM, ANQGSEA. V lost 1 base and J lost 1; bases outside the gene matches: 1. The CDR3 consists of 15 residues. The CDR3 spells CSVEGGQGNTGELFF. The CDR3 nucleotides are TGCAGCGTTGAAGGGGGACAGGGGAACACCGGGGAGCTGTTTTTT.

CDR3 DNA: TGCAGTGCTAGAGATTCTAGGCTAGCGGGGTGTGAGACCCAGTACTTC. Translating it yields CSARDSRLAGCETQYF. V usage is TRBV20-1 and J usage is TRBJ2-5; TRBD2 aligns across 9 bases. This CDR3 contains 16 residues. The V and J ends lost 0 bases and 5 bases, in that order; junction bases with no gene match: 10. In germline, CDR1 is DFQATT, CDR2 SNEGSKA (reference sequence).

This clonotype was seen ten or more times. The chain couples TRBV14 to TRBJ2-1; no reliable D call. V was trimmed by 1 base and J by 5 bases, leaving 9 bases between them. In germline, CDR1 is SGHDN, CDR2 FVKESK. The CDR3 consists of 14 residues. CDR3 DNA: TGTGCCAGCAGCCAAGTTGTATTCGACAATGAGCAGTTCTTC. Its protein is CASSQVVFDNEQFF.

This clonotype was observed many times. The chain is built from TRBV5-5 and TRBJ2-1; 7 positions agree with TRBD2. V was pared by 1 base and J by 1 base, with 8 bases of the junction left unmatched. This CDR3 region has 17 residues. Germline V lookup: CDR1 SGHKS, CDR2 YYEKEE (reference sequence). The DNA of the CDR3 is TGTGCCAGCAGCTTGTTTCGTCTCGGGGGGTCCTACAATGAGCAGTTCTTC. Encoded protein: CASSLFRLGGSYNEQFF.

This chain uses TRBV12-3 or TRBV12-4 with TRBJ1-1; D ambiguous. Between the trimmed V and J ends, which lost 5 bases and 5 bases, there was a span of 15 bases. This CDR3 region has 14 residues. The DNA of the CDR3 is TGTGCCAGCAGTACGGGTGGCGGCTATACTGAAGCTTTCTTT. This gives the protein CASSTGGGYTEAFF.

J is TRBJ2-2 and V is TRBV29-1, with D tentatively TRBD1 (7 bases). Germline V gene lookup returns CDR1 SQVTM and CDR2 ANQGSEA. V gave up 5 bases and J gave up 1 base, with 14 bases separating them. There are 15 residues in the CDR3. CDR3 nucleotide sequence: TGCAGCGTTTGGAGGGGGACAGAGAACACCGGGGAGCTGTTTTTT. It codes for CSVWRGTENTGELFF.

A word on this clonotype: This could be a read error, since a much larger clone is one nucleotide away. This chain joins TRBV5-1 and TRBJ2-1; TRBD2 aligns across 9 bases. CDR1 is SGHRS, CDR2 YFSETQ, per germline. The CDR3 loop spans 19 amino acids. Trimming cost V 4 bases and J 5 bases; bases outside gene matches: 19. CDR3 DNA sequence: TGCGCCAGCAGCCTAGTGACTAGCGGAGCCATATCGGAAAACAATGAGCAGTTCTTC. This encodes CASSLVTSGAISENNEQFF.

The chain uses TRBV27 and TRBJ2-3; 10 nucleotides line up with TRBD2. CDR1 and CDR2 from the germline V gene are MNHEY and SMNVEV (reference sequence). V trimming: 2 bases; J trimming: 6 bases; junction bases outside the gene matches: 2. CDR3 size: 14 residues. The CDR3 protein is CASSLHSGGDTQYF. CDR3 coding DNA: TGTGCCAGCAGTTTACATAGCGGGGGGGATACGCAGTATTTT.

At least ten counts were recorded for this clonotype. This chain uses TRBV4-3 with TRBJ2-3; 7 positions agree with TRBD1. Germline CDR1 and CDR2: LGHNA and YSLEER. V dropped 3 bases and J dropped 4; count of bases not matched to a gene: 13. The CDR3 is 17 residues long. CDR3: CASSQSPGGGLADTQYF. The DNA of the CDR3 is TGCGCCAGCAGCCAGTCCCCAGGGGGTGGTTTAGCAGATACGCAGTATTTT.

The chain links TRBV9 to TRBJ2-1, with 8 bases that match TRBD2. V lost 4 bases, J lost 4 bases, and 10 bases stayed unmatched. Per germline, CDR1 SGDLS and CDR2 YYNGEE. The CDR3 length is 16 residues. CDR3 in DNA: TGTGCCAGCAGCCCTAGTGGCGGGGGGTCTTACAATGAGCAGTTCTTC. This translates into CASSPSGGGSYNEQFF. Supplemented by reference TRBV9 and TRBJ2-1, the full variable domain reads DSGVTQTPKHLITATGQRVTLRCSPRSGDLSVYWYQQSLDQGLQFLIQYYNGEERAKGNILERFSAQQFPDLHSELNLSSLELGDSALYFCASSPSGGGSYNEQFFGPGTRLTVL.

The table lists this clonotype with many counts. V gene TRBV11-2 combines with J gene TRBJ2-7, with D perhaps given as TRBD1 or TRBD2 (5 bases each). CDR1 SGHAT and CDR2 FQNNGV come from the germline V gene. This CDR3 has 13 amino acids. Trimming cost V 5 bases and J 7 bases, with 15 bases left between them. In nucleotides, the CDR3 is TGTGCCAGCAGCCCTCCCGGGGCTGGTGAGCAGTACTTC. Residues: CASSPPGAGEQYF.

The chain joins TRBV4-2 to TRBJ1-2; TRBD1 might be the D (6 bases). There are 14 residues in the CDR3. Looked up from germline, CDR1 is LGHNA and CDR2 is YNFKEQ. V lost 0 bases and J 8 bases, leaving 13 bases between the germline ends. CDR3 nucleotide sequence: TGTGCCAGCAGCCAAGAACACAGGGTTTTAGGCTACACCTTC. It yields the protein CASSQEHRVLGYTF.

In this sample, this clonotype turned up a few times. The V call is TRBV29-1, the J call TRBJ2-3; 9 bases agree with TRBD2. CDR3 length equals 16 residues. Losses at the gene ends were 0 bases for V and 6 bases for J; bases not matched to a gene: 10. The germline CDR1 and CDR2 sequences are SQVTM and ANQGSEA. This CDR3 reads CSVEDPAGGPADTQYF. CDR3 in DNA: TGCAGCGTTGAAGATCCCGCGGGGGGGCCGGCCGATACGCAGTATTTT.

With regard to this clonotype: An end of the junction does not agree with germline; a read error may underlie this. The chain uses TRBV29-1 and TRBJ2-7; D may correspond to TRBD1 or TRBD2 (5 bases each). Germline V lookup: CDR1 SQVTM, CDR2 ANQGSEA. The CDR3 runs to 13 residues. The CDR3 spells CSVPGQSDYEQYF. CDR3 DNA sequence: TGCAGCGTTCCCGGACAATCAGACTACGAGCAATACTTC.